The entry that follows covers one T cell receptor beta chain sequence. As yet, its antigen is unknown. The data were taken from a study of post-analysis software for immune sequencing data. Findings of the study overall: Among a handful of TRBV segments more frequent in patients than controls were TRBV5-6, TRBV5-1 and TRBV20-1.

Presence of unique molecular identifiers characterized the TCR beta cDNA libraries. TCRdb used MiXCR to reprocess the PCR reads, holding one entry per CDR3 protein. Counted here are hundreds of thousands of distinct CDR3 sequences, 55% to 60% occurring once; the ten biggest clones make up over 9%. The ends lost 4 bases at V and 2 bases at J; junction bases unmatched: 5. Germline V lookup: CDR1 SGHTS, CDR2 YDEGEE. This CDR3 has 14 residues. The chain employs TRBV5-8 and TRBJ2-7; 8 nucleotides agree with TRBD2. Source material: blood. The TCR was taken from a girl aged 2 to 9 with multiple sclerosis. The chain's CDR3 is CASSRSGTAYEQYF. The CDR3 coding sequence is TGTGCCAGCAGCCGTAGCGGGACGGCCTACGAGCAGTACTTC.